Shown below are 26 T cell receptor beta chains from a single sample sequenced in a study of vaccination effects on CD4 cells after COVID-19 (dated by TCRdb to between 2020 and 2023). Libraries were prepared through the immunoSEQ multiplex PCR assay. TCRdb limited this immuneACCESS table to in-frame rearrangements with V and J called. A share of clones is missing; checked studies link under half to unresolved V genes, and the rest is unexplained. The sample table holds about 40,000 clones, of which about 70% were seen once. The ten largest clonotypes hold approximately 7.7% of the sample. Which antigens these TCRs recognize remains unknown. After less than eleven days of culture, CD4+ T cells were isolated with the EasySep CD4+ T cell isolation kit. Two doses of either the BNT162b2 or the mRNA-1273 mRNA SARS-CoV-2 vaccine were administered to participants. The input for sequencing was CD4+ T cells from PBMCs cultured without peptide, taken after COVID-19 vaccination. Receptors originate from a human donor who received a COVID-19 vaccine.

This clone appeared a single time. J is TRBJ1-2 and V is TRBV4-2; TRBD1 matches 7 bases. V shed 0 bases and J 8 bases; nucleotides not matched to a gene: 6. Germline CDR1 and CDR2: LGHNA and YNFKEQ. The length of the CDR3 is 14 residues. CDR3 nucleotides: TGTGCCAGCAGCCAAGACAAGGGGGCGGGCGGCTACACCTTC. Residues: CASSQDKGAGGYTF.

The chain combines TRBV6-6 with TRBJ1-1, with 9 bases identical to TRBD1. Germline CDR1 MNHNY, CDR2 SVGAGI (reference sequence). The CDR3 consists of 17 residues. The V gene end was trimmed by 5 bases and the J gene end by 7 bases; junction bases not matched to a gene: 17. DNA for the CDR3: TGTGCCAGCAGTCAGTCGACAGGGGGAGACGCTAGGAATGAAGCTTTCTTT. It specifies CASSQSTGGDARNEAFF.

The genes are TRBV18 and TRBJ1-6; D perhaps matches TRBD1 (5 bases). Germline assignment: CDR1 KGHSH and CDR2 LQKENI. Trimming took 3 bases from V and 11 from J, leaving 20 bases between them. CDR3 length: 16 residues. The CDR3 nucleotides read TGTGCCAGCTCACCTGGATCATCCGGGGCAGGGACACCCCTCCACTTT. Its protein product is CASSPGSSGAGTPLHF.

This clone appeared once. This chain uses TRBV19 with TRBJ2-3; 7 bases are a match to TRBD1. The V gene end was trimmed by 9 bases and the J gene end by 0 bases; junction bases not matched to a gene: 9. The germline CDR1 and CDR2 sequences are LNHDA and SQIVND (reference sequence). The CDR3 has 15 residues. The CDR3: CARLGDSISTDTQYF. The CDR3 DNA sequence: TGTGCCAGGCTAGGGGACAGTATAAGCACAGATACGCAGTATTTT.

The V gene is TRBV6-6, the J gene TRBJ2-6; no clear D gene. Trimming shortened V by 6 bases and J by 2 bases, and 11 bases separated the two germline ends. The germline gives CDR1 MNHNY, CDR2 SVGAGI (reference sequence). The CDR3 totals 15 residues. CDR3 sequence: CASRTIKTGANVLTF. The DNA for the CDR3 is TGTGCCAGCAGAACGATCAAAACTGGGGCCAACGTCCTGACTTTC.

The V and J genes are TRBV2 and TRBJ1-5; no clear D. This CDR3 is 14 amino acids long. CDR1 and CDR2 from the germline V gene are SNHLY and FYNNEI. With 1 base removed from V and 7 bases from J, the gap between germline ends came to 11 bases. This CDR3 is CASSEDQAGQPQHF. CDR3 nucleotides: TGTGCCAGCAGTGAAGACCAGGCTGGCCAGCCCCAGCATTTT.

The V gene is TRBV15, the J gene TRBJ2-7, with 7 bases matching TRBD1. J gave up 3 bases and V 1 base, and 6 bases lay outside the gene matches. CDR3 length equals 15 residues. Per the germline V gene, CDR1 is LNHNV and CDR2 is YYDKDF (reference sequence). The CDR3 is CATSRGDRVHYEQYF. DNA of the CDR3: TGTGCCACCAGCAGAGGCGACAGGGTACACTACGAGCAGTACTTC.

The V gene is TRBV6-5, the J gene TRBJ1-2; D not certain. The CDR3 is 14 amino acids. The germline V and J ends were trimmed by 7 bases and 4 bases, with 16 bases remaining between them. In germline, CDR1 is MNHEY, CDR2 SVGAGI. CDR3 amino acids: CASNPQGIPYGYTF. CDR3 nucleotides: TGTGCCAGCAACCCCCAAGGGATTCCCTATGGCTACACCTTC.

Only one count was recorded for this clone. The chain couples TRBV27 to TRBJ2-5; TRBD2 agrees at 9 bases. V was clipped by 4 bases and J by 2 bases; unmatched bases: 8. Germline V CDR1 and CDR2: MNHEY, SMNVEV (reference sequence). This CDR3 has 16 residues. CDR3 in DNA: TGTGCCAGCAGTTCTTGGACTAGCGCCGGACAAGAGACCCAGTACTTC. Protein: CASSSWTSAGQETQYF.

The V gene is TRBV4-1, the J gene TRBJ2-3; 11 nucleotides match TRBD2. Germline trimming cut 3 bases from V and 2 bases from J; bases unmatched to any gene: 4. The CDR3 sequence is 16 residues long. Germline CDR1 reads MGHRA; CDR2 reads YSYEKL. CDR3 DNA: TGCGCCAGCAGCCAGGATAGCGGGAGGGCCACAGATACGCAGTATTTT. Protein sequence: CASSQDSGRATDTQYF.

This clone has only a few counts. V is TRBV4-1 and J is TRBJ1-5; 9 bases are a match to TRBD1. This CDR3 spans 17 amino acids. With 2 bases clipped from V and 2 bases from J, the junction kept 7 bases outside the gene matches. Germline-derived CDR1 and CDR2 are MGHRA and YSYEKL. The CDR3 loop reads CASSQNRGTGRNQPQHF. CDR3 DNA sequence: TGCGCCAGCAGCCAAAATAGGGGGACAGGGCGCAATCAGCCCCAGCATTTT.

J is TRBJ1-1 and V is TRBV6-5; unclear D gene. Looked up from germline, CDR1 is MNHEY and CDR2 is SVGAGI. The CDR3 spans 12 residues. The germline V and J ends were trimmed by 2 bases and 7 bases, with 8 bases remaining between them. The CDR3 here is CASSYGKNEAFF. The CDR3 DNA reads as TGTGCCAGCAGTTACGGGAAGAATGAAGCTTTCTTT.

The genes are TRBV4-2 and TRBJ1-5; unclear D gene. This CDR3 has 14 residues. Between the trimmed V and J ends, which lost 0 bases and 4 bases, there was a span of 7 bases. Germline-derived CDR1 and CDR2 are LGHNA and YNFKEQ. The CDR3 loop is CASSQDRRNQPQHF. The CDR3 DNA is TGTGCCAGCAGCCAAGATCGGCGGAATCAGCCCCAGCATTTT.

CDR3 DNA sequence: TGTGCCAGCAACCGGGACACTAAAGAGACCCAGTACTTC. This sequence encodes CASNRDTKETQYF. The rearrangement joins TRBV2 to TRBJ2-5; TRBD1 might be the D (6 bases). This CDR3 spans 13 amino acids. CDR1 is SNHLY and CDR2 is FYNNEI in the germline V gene. The ends were cut back, 7 bases at V and 3 bases at J, with 12 bases in the middle.

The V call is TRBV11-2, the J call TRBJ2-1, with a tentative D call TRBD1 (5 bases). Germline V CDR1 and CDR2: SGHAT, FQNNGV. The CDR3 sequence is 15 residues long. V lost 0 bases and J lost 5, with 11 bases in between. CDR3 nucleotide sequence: TGTGCCAGCAGCTTAGAGAGTGTGGGGCACAATGAGCAGTTCTTC. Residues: CASSLESVGHNEQFF.

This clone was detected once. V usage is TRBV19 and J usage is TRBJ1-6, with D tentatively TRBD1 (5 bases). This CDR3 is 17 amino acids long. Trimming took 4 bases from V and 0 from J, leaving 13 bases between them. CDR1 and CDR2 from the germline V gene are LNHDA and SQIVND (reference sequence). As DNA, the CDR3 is TGTGCCAGTAGTAGGAGCAGGGTGAGCTCCTATAATTCACCCCTCCACTTT. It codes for CASSRSRVSSYNSPLHF.

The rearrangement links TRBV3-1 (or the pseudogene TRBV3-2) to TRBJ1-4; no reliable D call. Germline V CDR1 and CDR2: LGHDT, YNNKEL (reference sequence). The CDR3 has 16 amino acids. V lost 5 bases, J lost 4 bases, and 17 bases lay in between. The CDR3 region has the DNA TGTGCCAGCAGCTCCGACCGGCGGGGTTTTAATGAAAAACTGTTTTTT. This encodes CASSSDRRGFNEKLFF.

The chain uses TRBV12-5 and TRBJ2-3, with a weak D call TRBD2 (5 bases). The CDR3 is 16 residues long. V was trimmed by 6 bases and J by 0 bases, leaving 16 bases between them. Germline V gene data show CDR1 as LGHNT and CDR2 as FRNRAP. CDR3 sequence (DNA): TGTGCTAGTGGACCGAAGAGGGCCCATAGCACAGATACGCAGTATTTT. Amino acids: CASGPKRAHSTDTQYF. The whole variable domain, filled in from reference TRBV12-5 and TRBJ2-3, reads DARVTQTPRHKVTEMGQEVTMRCQPILGHNTVFWYRQTMMQGLELLAYFRNRAPLDDSGMPKDRFSAEMPDATLATLKIQPSEPRDSAVYFCASGPKRAHSTDTQYFGPGTRLTVL.

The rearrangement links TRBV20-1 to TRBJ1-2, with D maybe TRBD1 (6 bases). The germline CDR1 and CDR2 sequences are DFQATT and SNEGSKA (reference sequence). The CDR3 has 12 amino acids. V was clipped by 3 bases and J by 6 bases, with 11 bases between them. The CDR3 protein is CSASSGADGYTF. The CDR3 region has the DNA TGCAGTGCTAGTTCGGGGGCGGATGGCTACACCTTC.

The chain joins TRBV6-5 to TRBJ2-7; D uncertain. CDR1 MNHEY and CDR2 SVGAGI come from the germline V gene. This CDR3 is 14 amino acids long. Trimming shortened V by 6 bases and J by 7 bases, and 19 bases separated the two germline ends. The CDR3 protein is CASRLSPSAGEQYF. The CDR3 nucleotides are TGTGCCAGCAGACTATCCCCTTCTGCCGGAGAGCAGTACTTC.

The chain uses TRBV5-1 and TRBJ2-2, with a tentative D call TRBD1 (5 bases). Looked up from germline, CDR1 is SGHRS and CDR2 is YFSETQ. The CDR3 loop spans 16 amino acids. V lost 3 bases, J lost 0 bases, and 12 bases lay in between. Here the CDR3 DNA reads TGCGCCAGCAGCTCCCTGACAGCCTCGAACACCGGGGAGCTGTTTTTT. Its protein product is CASSSLTASNTGELFF.

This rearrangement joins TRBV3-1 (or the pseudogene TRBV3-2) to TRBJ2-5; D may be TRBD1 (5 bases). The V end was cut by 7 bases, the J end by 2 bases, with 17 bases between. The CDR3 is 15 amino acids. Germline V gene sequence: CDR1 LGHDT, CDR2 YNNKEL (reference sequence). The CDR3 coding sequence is TGTGCCAGCAACGTCCAACCGGACATACAAGAGACCCAGTACTTC. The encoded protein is CASNVQPDIQETQYF.

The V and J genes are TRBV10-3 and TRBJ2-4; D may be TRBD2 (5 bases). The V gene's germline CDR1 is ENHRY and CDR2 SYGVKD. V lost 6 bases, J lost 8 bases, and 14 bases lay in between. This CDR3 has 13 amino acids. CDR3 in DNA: TGTGCCATCAGCGCCGAGACTATGGACATTCAGTACTTC. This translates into CAISAETMDIQYF.

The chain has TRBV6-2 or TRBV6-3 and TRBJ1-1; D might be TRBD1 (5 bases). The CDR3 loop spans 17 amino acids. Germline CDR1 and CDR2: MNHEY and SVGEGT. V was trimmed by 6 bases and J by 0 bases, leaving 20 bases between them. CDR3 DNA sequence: TGTGCCAGCAGCCACCCGGCAGGGAGGAGGATGAACACTGAAGCTTTCTTT. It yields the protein CASSHPAGRRMNTEAFF.

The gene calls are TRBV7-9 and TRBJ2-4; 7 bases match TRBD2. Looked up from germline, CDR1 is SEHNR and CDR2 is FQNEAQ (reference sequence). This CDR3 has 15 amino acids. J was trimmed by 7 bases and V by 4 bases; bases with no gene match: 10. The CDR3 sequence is CASSSRVVGGNIQYF. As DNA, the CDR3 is TGTGCCAGCAGCTCCCGGGTCGTGGGGGGGAACATTCAGTACTTC.

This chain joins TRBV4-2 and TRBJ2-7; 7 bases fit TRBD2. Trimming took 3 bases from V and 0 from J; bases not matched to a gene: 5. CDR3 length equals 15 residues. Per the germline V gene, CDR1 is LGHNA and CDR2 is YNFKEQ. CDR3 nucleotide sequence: TGTGCCAGCAGCCAGTCCGGGGGGAACTCCTACGAGCAGTACTTC. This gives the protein CASSQSGGNSYEQYF.